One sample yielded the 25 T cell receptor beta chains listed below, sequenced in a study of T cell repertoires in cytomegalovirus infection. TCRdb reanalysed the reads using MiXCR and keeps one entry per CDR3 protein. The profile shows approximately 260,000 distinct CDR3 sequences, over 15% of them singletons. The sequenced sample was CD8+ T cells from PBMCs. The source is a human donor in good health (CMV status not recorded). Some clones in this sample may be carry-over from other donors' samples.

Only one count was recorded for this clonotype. CDR3 region: CASSLVGQGPYNEQFF. The CDR3, as DNA: TGTGCCAGCAGCTTGGTCGGACAGGGGCCCTACAATGAGCAGTTCTTC. The genes are TRBV5-6 and TRBJ2-1; 9 bases are shared with TRBD1. V gave up 0 bases and J gave up 2 bases; unmatched junction bases: 3. CDR1 and CDR2 (germline): SGHDT, YYEEEE. The CDR3 contains 16 residues.

In nucleotides, the CDR3 is TGTGCCAGCAGTTTTAATAGGGTCATCACTGAAGCTTTCTTT. Translated: CASSFNRVITEAFF. The genes are TRBV28 and TRBJ1-1; the D is unclear. The germline V gene encodes CDR1 MDHEN and CDR2 SYDVKM. Trimming took 3 bases from V and 4 from J, leaving 12 bases between them. The CDR3 runs to 14 residues.

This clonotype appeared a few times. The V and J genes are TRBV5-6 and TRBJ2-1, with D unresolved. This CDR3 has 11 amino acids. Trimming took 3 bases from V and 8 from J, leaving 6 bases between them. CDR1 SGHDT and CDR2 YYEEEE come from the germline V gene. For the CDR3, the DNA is TGTGCCAGCAGCTATGTGGATGAGCAGTTCTTC. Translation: CASSYVDEQFF.

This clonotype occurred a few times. The CDR3 loop reads CASSETAIYGYTF. In DNA, the CDR3 is TGTGCCAGCAGTGAAACAGCTATCTATGGCTACACCTTC. V is TRBV2 and J is TRBJ1-2; D ambiguous. The V and J ends lost 2 bases and 4 bases respectively, with 8 bases between them. CDR3 length: 13 amino acids. The germline CDR1 and CDR2 sequences are SNHLY and FYNNEI.

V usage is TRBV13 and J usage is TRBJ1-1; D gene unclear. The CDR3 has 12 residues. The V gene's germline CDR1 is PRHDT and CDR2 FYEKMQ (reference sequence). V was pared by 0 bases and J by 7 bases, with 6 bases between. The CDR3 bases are TGTGCCAGCAGCTTAGGTTTCGGTGAAGCTTTCTTT. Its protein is CASSLGFGEAFF.

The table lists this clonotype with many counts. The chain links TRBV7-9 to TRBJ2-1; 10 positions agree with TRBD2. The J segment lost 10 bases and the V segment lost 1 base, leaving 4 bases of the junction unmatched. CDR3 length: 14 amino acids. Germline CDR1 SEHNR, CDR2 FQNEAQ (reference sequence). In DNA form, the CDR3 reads TGTGCCAGCAGCTTAGTGGGGACTAGCGAAGAGCAGTTCTTC. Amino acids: CASSLVGTSEEQFF. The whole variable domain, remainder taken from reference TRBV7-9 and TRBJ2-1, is DTGVSQNPRHKITKRGQNVTFRCDPISEHNRLYWYRQTLGQGPEFLTYFQNEAQLEKSRLLSDRFSAERPKGSFSTLEIQRTEQGDSAMYLCASSLVGTSEEQFFGPGTRLTVL.

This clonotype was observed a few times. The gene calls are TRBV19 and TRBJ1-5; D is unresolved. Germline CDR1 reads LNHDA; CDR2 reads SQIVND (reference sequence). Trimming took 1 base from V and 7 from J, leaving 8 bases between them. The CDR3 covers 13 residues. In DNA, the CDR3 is TGTGCCAGTAGTATAGGGGAAGGACAGCCCCAGCATTTT. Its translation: CASSIGEGQPQHF.

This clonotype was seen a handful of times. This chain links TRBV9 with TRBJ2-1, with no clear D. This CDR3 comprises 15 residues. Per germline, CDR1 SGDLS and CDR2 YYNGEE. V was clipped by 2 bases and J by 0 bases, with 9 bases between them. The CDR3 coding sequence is TGTGCCAGCAGCGTCGGTACCTCCTCCTACAATGAGCAGTTCTTC. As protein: CASSVGTSSYNEQFF. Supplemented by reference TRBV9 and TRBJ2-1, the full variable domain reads DSGVTQTPKHLITATGQRVTLRCSPRSGDLSVYWYQQSLDQGLQFLIQYYNGEERAKGNILERFSAQQFPDLHSELNLSSLELGDSALYFCASSVGTSSYNEQFFGPGTRLTVL.

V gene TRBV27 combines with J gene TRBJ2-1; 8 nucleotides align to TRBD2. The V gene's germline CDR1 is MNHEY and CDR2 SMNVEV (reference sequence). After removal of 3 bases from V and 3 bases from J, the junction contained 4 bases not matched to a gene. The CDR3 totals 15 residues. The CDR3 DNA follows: TGTGCCAGCAGTTTTAGAAGCGGGGGCTACAATGAGCAGTTCTTC. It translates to CASSFRSGGYNEQFF.

The CDR3, as DNA: TGCAGCGTTTACGACAGGGGTATCCCTGAAGCTTTCTTT. It translates to CSVYDRGIPEAFF. The genes are TRBV29-1 and TRBJ1-1; 8 bases are a match to TRBD1. J gave up 6 bases and V 5 bases, and 8 bases lay outside the gene matches. The germline V gene has CDR1 SQVTM and CDR2 ANQGSEA. The CDR3 spans 13 residues. Complete variable domain (other parts from reference TRBV29-1 and TRBJ1-1): SAVISQKPSRDICQRGTSLTIQCQVDSQVTMMFWYRQQPGQSLTLIATANQGSEATYESGFVIDKFPISRPNLTFSTLTVSNMSPEDSSIYLCSVYDRGIPEAFFGQGTRLTVV.

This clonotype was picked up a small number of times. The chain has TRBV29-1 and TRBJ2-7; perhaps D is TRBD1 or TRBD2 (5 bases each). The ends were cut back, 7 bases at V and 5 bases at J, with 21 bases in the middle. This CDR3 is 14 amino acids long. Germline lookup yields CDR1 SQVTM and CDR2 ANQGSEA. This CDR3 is CSASGGRESNEQYF. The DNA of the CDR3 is TGCAGCGCCTCCGGCGGCAGGGAGTCGAACGAGCAGTACTTC.

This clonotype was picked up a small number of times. The CDR3 coding sequence is TGCAGTGCTATGAGCGGGACAGGGGTCCCAGATACGCAGTATTTT. Translating it yields CSAMSGTGVPDTQYF. The chain carries TRBV20-1 and TRBJ2-3; 10 nucleotides agree with TRBD1. Looked up from germline, CDR1 is DFQATT and CDR2 is SNEGSKA (reference sequence). Trimming at V came to 4 bases and at J to 4 bases, leaving 8 bases not matched to a gene. This CDR3 has 15 residues.

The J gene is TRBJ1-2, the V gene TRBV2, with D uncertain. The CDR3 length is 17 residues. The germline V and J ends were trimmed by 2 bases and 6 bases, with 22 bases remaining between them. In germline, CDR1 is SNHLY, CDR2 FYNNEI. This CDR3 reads CASSERWGDLTGHGYTF. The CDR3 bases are TGTGCCAGCAGTGAACGGTGGGGAGACTTAACCGGGCATGGCTACACCTTC.

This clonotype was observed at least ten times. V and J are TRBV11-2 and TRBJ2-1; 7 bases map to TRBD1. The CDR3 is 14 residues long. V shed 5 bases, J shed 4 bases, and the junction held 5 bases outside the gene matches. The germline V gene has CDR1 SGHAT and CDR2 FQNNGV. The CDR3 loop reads CASSLGTEYNEQFF. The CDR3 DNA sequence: TGTGCCAGCAGCCTCGGGACAGAATACAATGAGCAGTTCTTC.

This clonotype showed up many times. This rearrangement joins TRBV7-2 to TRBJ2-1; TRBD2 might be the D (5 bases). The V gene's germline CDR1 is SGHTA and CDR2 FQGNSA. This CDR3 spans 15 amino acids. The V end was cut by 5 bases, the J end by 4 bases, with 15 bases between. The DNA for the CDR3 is TGTGCCAGCAGCACTAGTAGCTTGCGTTACAATGAGCAGTTCTTC. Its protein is CASSTSSLRYNEQFF.

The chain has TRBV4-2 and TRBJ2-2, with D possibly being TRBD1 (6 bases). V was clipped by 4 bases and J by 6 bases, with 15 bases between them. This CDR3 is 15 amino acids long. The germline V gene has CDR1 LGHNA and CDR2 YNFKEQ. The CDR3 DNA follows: TGTGCCAGCAGCCGATTGCTACAGGGAGCCGGGGAGCTGTTTTTT. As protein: CASSRLLQGAGELFF.

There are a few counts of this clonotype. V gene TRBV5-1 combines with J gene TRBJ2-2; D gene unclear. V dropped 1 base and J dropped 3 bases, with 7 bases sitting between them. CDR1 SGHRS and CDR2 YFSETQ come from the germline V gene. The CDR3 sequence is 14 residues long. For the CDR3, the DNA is TGCGCCAGCAGCTTGCAAGAGTACACCGGGGAGCTGTTTTTT. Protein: CASSLQEYTGELFF. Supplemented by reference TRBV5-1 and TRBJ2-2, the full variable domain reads KAGVTQTPRYLIKTRGQQVTLSCSPISGHRSVSWYQQTPGQGLQFLFEYFSETQRNKGNFPGRFSGRQFSNSRSEMNVSTLELGDSALYLCASSLQEYTGELFFGEGSRLTVL.

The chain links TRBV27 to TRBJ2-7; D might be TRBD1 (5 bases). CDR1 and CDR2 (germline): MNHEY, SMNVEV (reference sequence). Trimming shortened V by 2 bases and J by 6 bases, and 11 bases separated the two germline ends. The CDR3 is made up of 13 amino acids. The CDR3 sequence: CASSLRQGREQYF. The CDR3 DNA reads TGTGCCAGCAGTTTACGGCAGGGTCGCGAGCAGTACTTC.

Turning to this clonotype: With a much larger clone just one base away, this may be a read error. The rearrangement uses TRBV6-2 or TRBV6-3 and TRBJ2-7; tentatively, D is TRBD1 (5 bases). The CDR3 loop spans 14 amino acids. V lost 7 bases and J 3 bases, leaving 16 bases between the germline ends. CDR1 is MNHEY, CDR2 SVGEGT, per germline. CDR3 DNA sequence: TGTGCCAGCACCCCCCTCCCAGGGAACTACGAGCAGTACTTC. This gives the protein CASTPLPGNYEQYF.

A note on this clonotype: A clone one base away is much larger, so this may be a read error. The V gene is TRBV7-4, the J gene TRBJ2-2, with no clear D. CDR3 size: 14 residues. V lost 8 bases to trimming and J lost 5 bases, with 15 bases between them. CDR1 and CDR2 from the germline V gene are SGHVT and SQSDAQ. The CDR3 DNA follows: TGTGCCAGCCTAGACGGGCTACAAACCGGGGAGCTGTTTTTT. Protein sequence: CASLDGLQTGELFF.

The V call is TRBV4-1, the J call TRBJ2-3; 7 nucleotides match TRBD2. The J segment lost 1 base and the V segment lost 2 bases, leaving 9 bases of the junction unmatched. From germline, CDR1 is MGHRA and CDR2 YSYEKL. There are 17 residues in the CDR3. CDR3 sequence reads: CASSQFGGSRGTDTQYF. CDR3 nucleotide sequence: TGCGCCAGCAGCCAATTCGGGGGGTCGCGGGGCACAGATACGCAGTATTTT.

CDR3 in DNA: TGTGCCAGCACTGGGACCGGCTACGAGCAGTACTTC. Encoded protein: CASTGTGYEQYF. This chain uses TRBV5-5 with TRBJ2-7; D is perhaps TRBD1 or TRBD2 (5 bases each). Trimming stripped 6 bases from V and 3 bases from J, with 10 bases between. Germline CDR1 SGHKS, CDR2 YYEKEE (reference sequence). The CDR3 is 12 residues long.

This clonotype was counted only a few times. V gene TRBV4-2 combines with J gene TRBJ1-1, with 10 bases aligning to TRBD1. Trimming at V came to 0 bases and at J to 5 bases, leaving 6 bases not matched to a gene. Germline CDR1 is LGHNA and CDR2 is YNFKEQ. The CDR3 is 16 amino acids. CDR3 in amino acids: CASSQEADRGLTEAFF. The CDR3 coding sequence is TGTGCCAGCAGCCAAGAGGCCGACAGGGGGCTGACTGAAGCTTTCTTT.

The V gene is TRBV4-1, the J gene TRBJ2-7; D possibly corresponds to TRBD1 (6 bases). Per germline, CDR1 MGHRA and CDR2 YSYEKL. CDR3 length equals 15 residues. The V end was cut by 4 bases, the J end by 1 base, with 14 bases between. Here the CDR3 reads CASSRGTDSSYEQYF. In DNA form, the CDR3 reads TGCGCCAGCAGCCGTGGGACGGACAGTTCCTACGAGCAGTACTTC.

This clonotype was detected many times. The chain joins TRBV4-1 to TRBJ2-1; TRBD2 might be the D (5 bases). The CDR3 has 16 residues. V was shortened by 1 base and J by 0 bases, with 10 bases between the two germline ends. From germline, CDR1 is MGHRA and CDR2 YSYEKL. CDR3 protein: CASSQGSGSSYNEQFF. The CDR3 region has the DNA TGCGCCAGCAGCCAAGGGTCTGGGAGCTCCTACAATGAGCAGTTCTTC.